These 20 T cell receptor beta chains were sequenced from one sample in a study of shared clonotypes between healthy human individuals. Sequencing was performed with immunoSEQ multiplex PCR; in TCRdb, only in-frame clones are kept and a portion is missing. The table has 950,000 to 1,300,000 clones, approximately 70% seen once. The sequencing sample was made of memory CD4+ T cells sorted from blood. Subset noted: CD45RA-negative fraction. The origin of the receptors is a man younger than 30 in good health.

The chain links TRBV19 to TRBJ1-4; 8 bases map to TRBD1. The V gene end was trimmed by 9 bases and the J gene end by 7 bases; junction bases not matched to a gene: 7. The CDR3 is made up of 13 amino acids. The germline V gene encodes CDR1 LNHDA and CDR2 SQIVND (reference sequence). CDR3 DNA: TGTGCCAGCGCGGACAGGGAGTTTGAAAAACTGTTTTTT. Encoded protein: CASADREFEKLFF.

In this sample, this clone turned up a few times. The J gene is TRBJ1-3, the V gene TRBV7-9; 8 nucleotides align to TRBD1. Trimming removed 6 bases from V and 2 bases from J; junction bases left unmatched: 3. The CDR3 length is 14 residues. The germline V gene has CDR1 SEHNR and CDR2 FQNEAQ (reference sequence). This chain's CDR3 is CASRRQGTGNTIYF. The DNA for the CDR3 is TGTGCCAGCAGAAGACAGGGGACTGGAAACACCATATATTTT.

This clone was detected once. This chain joins TRBV28 and TRBJ2-1, with 9 positions matching TRBD1. The CDR3 is 17 amino acids. Germline lookup yields CDR1 MDHEN and CDR2 SYDVKM. The V segment lost 5 bases and the J segment 7 bases; nucleotides outside the gene matches: 15. The CDR3 sequence: CASSPRQGVGAVNEQFF. As DNA, the CDR3 is TGTGCCAGCAGTCCACGACAGGGGGTCGGAGCAGTGAATGAGCAGTTCTTC.

V gene TRBV11-2 combines with J gene TRBJ2-2; 7 bases line up with TRBD2. J gave up 6 bases and V 0 bases, and 10 bases lay outside the gene matches. The CDR3 length is 17 residues. Germline CDR1 SGHAT, CDR2 FQNNGV. In nucleotides, the CDR3 is TGTGCCAGCAGCTTAGATTGGCTCGGGGGGAGGTCCGGGGAGCTGTTTTTT. Residues: CASSLDWLGGRSGELFF.

This clone came up once. The genes are TRBV9 and TRBJ2-3, with 8 nucleotides matching TRBD2. This CDR3 is built from 16 residues. The V gene end was trimmed by 1 base and the J gene end by 6 bases; junction bases not matched to a gene: 10. The germline V gene encodes CDR1 SGDLS and CDR2 YYNGEE. The CDR3, as DNA: TGTGCCAGCAGCGTAACACGGGAGGGCCAGGGGGATACGCAGTATTTT. The encoded protein is CASSVTREGQGDTQYF.

Concerning this clone itself: The sample carries other DNA sequences with the same CDR3. This chain links TRBV5-1 with TRBJ2-5; no firm D call. The CDR3 sequence is 12 residues long. Germline CDR1 SGHRS, CDR2 YFSETQ. V was cut by 0 bases and J by 4 bases, with 4 bases left in between. CDR3 nucleotides: TGCGCCAGCAGCTTGGCCGGAGAGACCCAGTACTTC. This translates into CASSLAGETQYF.

This clone was seen only a few times. The rearrangement joins TRBV7-9 to TRBJ2-5, with a weak D call TRBD2 (6 bases). The CDR3 has 17 residues. Germline V CDR1 and CDR2: SEHNR, FQNEAQ (reference sequence). Between the trimmed V and J ends, which lost 1 base and 2 bases, there was a span of 17 bases. The CDR3 region is CASSLGDLTNTQETQYF. In DNA, the CDR3 is TGTGCCAGCAGCTTAGGGGACTTGACCAACACACAAGAGACCCAGTACTTC.

The genes are TRBV11-2 and TRBJ2-5, with D perhaps matching TRBD2 (7 bases). CDR1 is SGHAT and CDR2 is FQNNGV in the germline V gene. V was cut by 7 bases and J by 5 bases, with 26 bases left in between. The CDR3 length is 17 residues. Here the CDR3 reads CASTIREDFRGQETQYF. The CDR3 coding sequence is TGTGCCAGCACCATCCGGGAGGACTTCCGGGGGCAGGAGACCCAGTACTTC.

The gene calls are TRBV6-5 and TRBJ2-1; 9 bases agree with TRBD2. V shed 3 bases, J shed 7 bases, and the junction held 7 bases outside the gene matches. The CDR3 is made up of 15 amino acids. Germline CDR1 MNHEY, CDR2 SVGAGI. CDR3 region: CASSYKGLAHNEQFF. CDR3 nucleotide sequence: TGTGCCAGCAGTTATAAGGGACTAGCCCATAATGAGCAGTTCTTC.

V usage is TRBV5-1 and J usage is TRBJ2-3; tentatively, D is TRBD1 (5 bases). The CDR3 is 16 residues long. V was cut by 1 base and J by 0 bases, with 12 bases left in between. Germline V gives CDR1 SGHRS, CDR2 YFSETQ. The CDR3 region is CASSLRQGWSTDTQYF. CDR3 nucleotide sequence: TGCGCCAGCAGCTTGCGCCAGGGTTGGAGCACAGATACGCAGTATTTT.

This rearrangement joins TRBV5-5 to TRBJ1-3, with 7 bases that match TRBD1. This CDR3 spans 14 amino acids. J lost 0 bases, V lost 3 bases, and 0 bases had no gene match. Germline CDR1 SGHKS, CDR2 YYEKEE (reference sequence). DNA for the CDR3: TGTGCCAGCAGCTGGGACAGCTCTGGAAACACCATATATTTT. Translation: CASSWDSSGNTIYF.

Comment on this clone: A read error is the likely source, as a far larger clone sits one nucleotide away. The chain has TRBV7-2 and TRBJ2-7; D gene uncertain. The CDR3 loop spans 12 amino acids. The V gene lost 5 bases and the J gene lost 2 bases, with 7 bases spanning the gap. CDR1 and CDR2 (germline): SGHTA, FQGNSA. For the CDR3, the DNA is TGTGCCAGCAGCCCCCGTCCCTACGAGCAGTACTTC. Its protein product is CASSPRPYEQYF.

J is TRBJ2-1 and V is TRBV29-1; 12 bases agree with TRBD1. CDR3 length: 15 residues. Germline CDR1 SQVTM, CDR2 ANQGSEA. The V gene end was trimmed by 5 bases and the J gene end by 4 bases; junction bases not matched to a gene: 6. The CDR3 loop is CSVLGTGGLYNEQFF. CDR3 coding DNA: TGCAGCGTTCTTGGGACAGGGGGCTTATACAATGAGCAGTTCTTC.

This clone has a handful of counts. The CDR3: CASGLRGNTEAFF. The CDR3, as DNA: TGTGCTAGTGGTTTGAGGGGGAACACTGAAGCTTTCTTT. V is TRBV12-5 and J is TRBJ1-1, with a weak D call TRBD1 (5 bases). V lost 2 bases to trimming and J lost 1 base, with 5 bases between them. The germline V gene encodes CDR1 LGHNT and CDR2 FRNRAP. There are 13 residues in the CDR3.

The chain links TRBV19 to TRBJ2-1, with a tentative D call TRBD2 (7 bases). Germline V gives CDR1 LNHDA, CDR2 SQIVND (reference sequence). This CDR3 has 14 amino acids. Trimming pared 4 bases from V and 8 bases from J, leaving 15 bases between. The DNA of the CDR3 is TGTGCCAGTAGTAAGTGGGGGGGCATAGATGAGCAGTTCTTC. Amino acid sequence: CASSKWGGIDEQFF.

This clone occurred once. This chain joins TRBV5-6 and TRBJ1-2; 9 bases agree with TRBD1. This CDR3 is built from 12 residues. Germline CDR1 and CDR2: SGHDT and YYEEEE. After removal of 3 bases from V and 7 bases from J, the junction contained 1 base not matched to a gene. CDR3: CASSSDRGGYTF. DNA of the CDR3: TGTGCCAGCAGCTCGGACAGGGGTGGCTACACCTTC.

The chain combines TRBV19 with TRBJ2-1, with 13 bases fitting TRBD2. CDR1 is LNHDA and CDR2 is SQIVND in the germline V gene (reference sequence). This CDR3 is built from 17 residues. V was pared by 2 bases and J by 8 bases, with 9 bases of the junction left unmatched. CDR3 DNA: TGTGCCAGTAGTATACGACTAGCGGGAGGCAAGGGGGATGAGCAGTTCTTC. As protein: CASSIRLAGGKGDEQFF. Together with reference TRBV19 and TRBJ2-1, the CDR3 gives the full variable domain: DGGITQSPKYLFRKEGQNVTLSCEQNLNHDAMYWYRQDPGQGLRLIYYSQIVNDFQKGDIAEGYSVSREKKESFPLTVTSAQKNPTAFYLCASSIRLAGGKGDEQFFGPGTRLTVL.

The chain joins TRBV7-8 to TRBJ2-7; D perhaps matches TRBD2 (5 bases). Germline CDR1 and CDR2: SGHVS and FQNEAQ. CDR3 size: 15 residues. With 5 bases removed from V and 3 bases from J, the gap between germline ends came to 17 bases. The CDR3 coding sequence is TGTGCCAGCAGCCCAGAAGGCAGAGAGGGCTACGAGCAGTACTTC. It yields the protein CASSPEGREGYEQYF.

V gene TRBV5-1 combines with J gene TRBJ1-4; 11 bases fit TRBD1. Trimming at V came to 4 bases and at J to 1 base, leaving 12 bases not matched to a gene. CDR1 is SGHRS and CDR2 is YFSETQ in the germline V gene. This CDR3 is built from 19 residues. The CDR3 DNA follows: TGCGCCAGCAGCCTACACTGGACAGGGGGCTTAGGAACTAATGAAAAACTGTTTTTT. The encoded protein is CASSLHWTGGLGTNEKLFF. Filled out from reference TRBV5-1 and TRBJ1-4, the complete variable domain reads KAGVTQTPRYLIKTRGQQVTLSCSPISGHRSVSWYQQTPGQGLQFLFEYFSETQRNKGNFPGRFSGRQFSNSRSEMNVSTLELGDSALYLCASSLHWTGGLGTNEKLFFGSGTQLSVL.

The V call is TRBV5-1, the J call TRBJ1-1, with a weak D call TRBD1 (5 bases). V was clipped by 3 bases and J by 4 bases, with 16 bases between them. Germline values: CDR1 SGHRS, CDR2 YFSETQ. This CDR3 spans 15 amino acids. The chain's CDR3 is CASSWAQGVGTEAFF. The CDR3 DNA follows: TGCGCCAGCAGCTGGGCCCAGGGTGTGGGCACTGAAGCTTTCTTT.